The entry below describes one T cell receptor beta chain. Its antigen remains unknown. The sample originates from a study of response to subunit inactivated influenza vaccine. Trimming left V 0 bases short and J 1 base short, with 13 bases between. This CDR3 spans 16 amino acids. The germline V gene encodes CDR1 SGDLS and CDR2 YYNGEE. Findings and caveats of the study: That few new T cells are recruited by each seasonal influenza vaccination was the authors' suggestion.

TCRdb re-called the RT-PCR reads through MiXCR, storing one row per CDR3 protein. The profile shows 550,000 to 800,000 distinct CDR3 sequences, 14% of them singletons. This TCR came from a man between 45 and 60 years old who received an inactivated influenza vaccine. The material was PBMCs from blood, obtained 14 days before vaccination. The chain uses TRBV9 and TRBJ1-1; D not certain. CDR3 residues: CASSVAGRGANTEAFF. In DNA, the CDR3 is TGTGCCAGCAGCGTAGCTGGACGGGGTGCGAACACTGAAGCTTTCTTT.